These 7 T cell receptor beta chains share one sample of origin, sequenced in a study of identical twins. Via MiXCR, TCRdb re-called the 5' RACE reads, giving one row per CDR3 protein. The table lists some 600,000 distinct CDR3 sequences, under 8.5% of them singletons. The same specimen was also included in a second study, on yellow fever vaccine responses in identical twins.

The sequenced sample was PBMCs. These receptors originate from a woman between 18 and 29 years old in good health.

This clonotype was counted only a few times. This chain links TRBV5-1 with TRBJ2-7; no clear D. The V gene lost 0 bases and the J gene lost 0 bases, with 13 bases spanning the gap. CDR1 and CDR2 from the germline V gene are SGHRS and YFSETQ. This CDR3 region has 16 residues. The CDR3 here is CASSLGSYLSSYEQYF. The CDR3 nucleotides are TGCGCCAGCAGCTTGGGTTCGTACTTGAGCTCCTACGAGCAGTACTTC.

CDR3 in DNA: TGTGCCATAGGTCCCGCGAGAGGCACCCAGTACTTC. It encodes CAIGPARGTQYF. This chain links TRBV10-3 with TRBJ2-5; unclear D gene. The V gene's germline CDR1 is ENHRY and CDR2 SYGVKD. V was cut by 9 bases and J by 8 bases, with 16 bases left in between. The CDR3 covers 12 residues.

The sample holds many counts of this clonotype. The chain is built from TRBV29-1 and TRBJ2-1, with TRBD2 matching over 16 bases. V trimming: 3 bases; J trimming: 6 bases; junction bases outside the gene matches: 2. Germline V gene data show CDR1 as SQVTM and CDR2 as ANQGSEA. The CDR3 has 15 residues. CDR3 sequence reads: CSVDGTSGRANEQFF. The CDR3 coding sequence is TGCAGCGTTGACGGGACTAGCGGGAGGGCCAATGAGCAGTTCTTC.

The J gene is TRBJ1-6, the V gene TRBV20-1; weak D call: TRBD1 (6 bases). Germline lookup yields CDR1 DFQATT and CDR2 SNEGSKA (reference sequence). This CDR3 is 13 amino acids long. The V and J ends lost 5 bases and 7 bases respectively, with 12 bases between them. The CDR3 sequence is CSAPTGSNSPLHF. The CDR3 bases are TGCAGTGCTCCTACAGGGTCGAATTCACCCCTCCACTTT.

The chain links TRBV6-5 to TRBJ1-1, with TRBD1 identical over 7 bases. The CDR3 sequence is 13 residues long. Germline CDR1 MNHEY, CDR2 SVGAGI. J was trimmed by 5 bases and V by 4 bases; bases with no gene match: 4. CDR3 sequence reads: CASSWDSGTEAFF. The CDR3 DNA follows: TGTGCCAGCAGTTGGGACAGTGGGACTGAAGCTTTCTTT.

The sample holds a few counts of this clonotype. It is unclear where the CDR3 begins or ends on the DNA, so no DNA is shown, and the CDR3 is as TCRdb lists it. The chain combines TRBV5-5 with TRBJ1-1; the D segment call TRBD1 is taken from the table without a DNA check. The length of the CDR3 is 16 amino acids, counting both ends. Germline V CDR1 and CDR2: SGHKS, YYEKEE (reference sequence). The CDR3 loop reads CASSFGTGAANTEAFF.

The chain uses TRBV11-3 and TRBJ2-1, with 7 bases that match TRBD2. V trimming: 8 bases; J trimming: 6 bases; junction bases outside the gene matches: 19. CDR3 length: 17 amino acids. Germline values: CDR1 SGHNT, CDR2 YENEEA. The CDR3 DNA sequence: TGTGCCAGCCGGGATATAGGAGCGGGATGGGTTGCCAATGAGCAGTTCTTC. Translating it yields CASRDIGAGWVANEQFF.